A single TCR beta chain is shown here with its context. The Seattle patients joined while their infection was active and were tracked longitudinally afterward. The sample comes from a study of blood T cell repertoires in COVID-19. Looking at the study overall: In each case, the material was cDNA or gDNA derived from T cells, B-cell-depleted T cells, or PBMCs.

This CDR3 region has 14 residues. Trimming left V 5 bases short and J 4 bases short, with 14 bases between. Germline V CDR1 and CDR2: MDHEN, SYDVKM. Only in-frame clones appear in the TCRdb table, and some are missing; sequencing was by immunoSEQ multiplex PCR. The sample holds some 250,000 clones, about four fifths seen once. Source material: peripheral blood. The TCR originated in a woman of 80 years or more with COVID-19, enrolled during active disease. The rearrangement links TRBV28 to TRBJ1-2; D possibly corresponds to TRBD1 (6 bases). In nucleotides, the CDR3 is TGTGCCAGCAGTGAAACACAGGGTGGCTATGGCTACACCTTC. Translation gives CASSETQGGYGYTF.